The rows below give T cell receptor beta chains drawn from one sample of a study of blood T cell repertoires in COVID-19. TCRdb's table, derived via immunoSEQ multiplex PCR, lists solely in-frame clones and lacks some. The table records 40,000 or so clones, approximately 92% of them present only once. The sample was peripheral blood. The receptors come from a man aged 30 to 45 with active or convalescent COVID-19. Both conserved end residues are trimmed from each CDR3. The order of the fields is V gene, J gene, CDR3 protein.

V: TRBV9
J: TRBJ2-1
CDR3: ASSILSLSSYNEQF

V: TRBV7-6
J: TRBJ2-7
CDR3: ASSLGSGTGSYEQY

V: TRBV4-3
J: TRBJ1-3
CDR3: ASSQGAAAVGNTIY

V: TRBV24-1
J: TRBJ1-1
CDR3: ATSDEQGRAF

V: TRBV5-1
J: TRBJ2-5
CDR3: ASSYSSTSQETQY

V: TRBV7-6
J: TRBJ2-1
CDR3: ASSARPDSGLAGVNEQF

V: TRBV10-1
J: TRBJ2-1
CDR3: AILLAGEYNEQF

V: TRBV5-1
J: TRBJ2-3
CDR3: ASSLGGHSTDTQY

V: TRBV5-1
J: TRBJ2-1
CDR3: ASSAASGTHEQF

V: TRBV11-3
J: TRBJ2-6
CDR3: ASSPGQGWIVANVLT

V: TRBV7-3
J: TRBJ2-7
CDR3: ASSPKGGSYEQY

V: TRBV5-6
J: TRBJ1-4
CDR3: ASSLWPGISTNEKLF

V: TRBV4-1
J: TRBJ2-2
CDR3: ASSQEGSSGRNTGELF

V: TRBV9
J: TRBJ1-5
CDR3: ASSVAGFGQPQH

V: TRBV7-8
J: TRBJ2-2
CDR3: ASSLANRGLTGELF

V: TRBV3-1/TRBV3-2
J: TRBJ2-2
CDR3: ASSQDRAGPWELF

V: TRBV19
J: TRBJ1-2
CDR3: ASSAPGQRGYT

V: TRBV24-1
J: TRBJ2-5
CDR3: ATSEGASETQY

V: TRBV5-1
J: TRBJ2-5
CDR3: ASSLVGSQETQY

V: TRBV11-2
J: TRBJ1-5
CDR3: ASSFIGQNQPQH

V: TRBV27
J: TRBJ1-2
CDR3: ASSLSMGAGGYT

V: TRBV21-1
J: TRBJ2-3
CDR3: ASSKGLPVRLDTQY

V: TRBV7-2
J: TRBJ1-6
CDR3: ASRPGTLSSPLH

V: TRBV9
J: TRBJ2-3
CDR3: ASSVDSGWGDTQY

V: TRBV9
J: TRBJ1-3
CDR3: ASSPNSGNTIY

V: TRBV5-6
J: TRBJ2-3
CDR3: ASSLAGGHTDTQY

V: TRBV6-5
J: TRBJ1-2
CDR3: ASSYSREHGYT

V: TRBV6-1
J: TRBJ1-2
CDR3: ASSEGTGLYGYT

V: TRBV11-3
J: TRBJ1-1
CDR3: ASSLTGQGGTEAF

V: TRBV5-4
J: TRBJ1-2
CDR3: ASSLEVRSNYGYT

V: TRBV2
J: TRBJ1-5
CDR3: ASSSEGLGNQPQH

V: TRBV28
J: TRBJ1-1
CDR3: ASRRTGSLTEAF

V: TRBV7-2
J: TRBJ1-5
CDR3: ASSAGYSNQPQH